These 6 T cell receptor beta chains came from one sample sequenced in a study of cytotoxic CD8 clonotypes in ibrutinib-treated CLL. Clones were sequenced by immunoSEQ multiplex PCR, and TCRdb holds only the in-frame ones, with some missing. The repertoire holds 50,000 to 75,000 clones, with over 60% as singletons. Sequenced material: PBMCs, taken after 12 months of ibrutinib treatment. The receptors were gathered from a human donor with chronic lymphocytic leukemia.

In its sample, this clone was seen a few times. The V gene is TRBV7-9, the J gene TRBJ1-1; D is uncertain. The length of the CDR3 is 12 residues. Trimming cost V 1 base and J 8 bases, with 8 bases left between them. The germline gives CDR1 SEHNR, CDR2 FQNEAQ (reference sequence). The CDR3 region is CASSLGGKEAFF. For the CDR3, the DNA is TGTGCCAGCAGCTTAGGGGGTAAGGAAGCTTTCTTT.

The chain uses TRBV6-6 and TRBJ2-7; a weak D match, TRBD2 (5 bases). Trimming pared 2 bases from V and 3 bases from J, leaving 11 bases between. This CDR3 region has 14 residues. CDR1 is MNHNY, CDR2 SVGAGI, per germline (reference sequence). The CDR3 nucleotides are TGTGCCAGCAGTTACCCCCAAACTAGCTACGAGCAGTACTTC. Translating gives CASSYPQTSYEQYF.

V usage is TRBV30 and J usage is TRBJ1-1, with a possible D match to TRBD1 (6 bases). This CDR3 spans 16 amino acids. Deletions cut 1 base from V and 10 bases from J, with 25 bases between. Germline V CDR1 and CDR2: GTSNPN, SVGIG (reference sequence). This CDR3 is CAWSAGDTIWLRRAFF. The CDR3 DNA is TGTGCCTGGAGTGCCGGGGACACGATTTGGCTGAGGAGAGCTTTCTTT.

The chain combines TRBV11-2 with TRBJ2-3, with D perhaps TRBD1 (6 bases). CDR1 and CDR2 from the germline V gene are SGHAT and FQNNGV. This CDR3 comprises 16 residues. V was cut by 6 bases and J by 0 bases, with 16 bases left in between. CDR3 DNA sequence: TGTGCCAGCAGTTTAACGGGACAAATGAGCACAGATACGCAGTATTTT. It codes for CASSLTGQMSTDTQYF.

There are a few counts of this clone. The chain links TRBV9 to TRBJ1-1, with D possibly being TRBD1 (6 bases). Germline-derived CDR1 and CDR2 are SGDLS and YYNGEE. The CDR3 length is 14 residues. The V end was cut by 3 bases, the J end by 5 bases, with 14 bases between. The CDR3 reads CASSAQSRGTEAFF. CDR3 sequence (DNA): TGTGCCAGCAGCGCCCAATCAAGGGGGACTGAAGCTTTCTTT.

The V and J genes are TRBV9 and TRBJ2-1; D is uncertain. Trimming removed 4 bases at V and 6 bases at J, with 11 bases between. The CDR3 totals 13 residues. CDR1 SGDLS and CDR2 YYNGEE come from the germline V gene. This chain's CDR3 is CASSLRMGNEQFF. CDR3 nucleotides: TGTGCCAGCAGCCTGCGAATGGGCAATGAGCAGTTCTTC. Combining the CDR3 with reference TRBV9 and TRBJ2-1 gives the whole variable domain DSGVTQTPKHLITATGQRVTLRCSPRSGDLSVYWYQQSLDQGLQFLIQYYNGEERAKGNILERFSAQQFPDLHSELNLSSLELGDSALYFCASSLRMGNEQFFGPGTRLTVL.